This T cell receptor beta chain was documented in a study of blood T cell repertoires in COVID-19. Data came from immunoSEQ multiplex PCR; TCRdb stores just in-frame clones and leaves some out. The table lists hundreds of thousands of clones, nearly 90% of them singletons. The CDR3 covers 12 residues. Germline assignment: CDR1 SNHLY and CDR2 FYNNEI. V was pared by 4 bases and J by 7 bases, with 11 bases between. The chain has TRBV2 and TRBJ2-7, with D unresolved. This TCR was recovered from a woman between 25 and 40 years old with acute COVID-19. Sequences were obtained from PBMCs or T cells enriched from blood (not recorded which). The CDR3 DNA sequence: TGTGCCAGCAGTGCGGTGTCCTGGGAGCAGTACTTC. This translates into CASSAVSWEQYF.